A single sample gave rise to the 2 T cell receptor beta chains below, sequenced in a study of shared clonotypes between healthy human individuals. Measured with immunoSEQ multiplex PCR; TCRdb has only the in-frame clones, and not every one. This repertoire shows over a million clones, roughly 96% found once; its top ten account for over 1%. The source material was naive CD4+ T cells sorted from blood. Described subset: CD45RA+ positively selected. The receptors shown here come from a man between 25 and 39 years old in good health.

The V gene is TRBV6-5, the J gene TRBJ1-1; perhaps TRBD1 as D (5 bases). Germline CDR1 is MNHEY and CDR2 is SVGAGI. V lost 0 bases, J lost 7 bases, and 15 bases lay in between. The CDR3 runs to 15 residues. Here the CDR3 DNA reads TGTGCCAGCAGTTACTCGACAGCCGGTCCCCTTGAAGCTTTCTTT. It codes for CASSYSTAGPLEAFF.

The CDR3 region is CASSAHPAGLVPSTDTQYF. The CDR3 coding sequence is TGTGCCAGCAGCGCTCACCCCGCGGGACTAGTCCCAAGCACAGATACGCAGTATTTT. The J gene is TRBJ2-3, the V gene TRBV9; 8 bases agree with TRBD2. In germline, CDR1 is SGDLS, CDR2 YYNGEE. J lost 0 bases, V lost 3 bases, and 15 bases had no gene match. The length of the CDR3 is 19 residues.